This T cell receptor beta chain was observed in a study of blood T cell repertoires in COVID-19. On the study more broadly: Both acute and convalescent COVID-19 samples were obtained from the United States, Italy and Spain.

Per the authors' pipeline: Amplification of reference gene primers provided the estimated nucleated cell counts. Generated by immunoSEQ multiplex PCR, the TCRdb table keeps only in-frame clones and is missing some. V, J and clone size are those of that table, while D and trimming were read from the DNA. The table has some 310,000 clones, around 87% seen once; the top ten hold 1%. V lost 5 bases and J lost 0, with 13 bases in between. CDR1 and CDR2 (germline): SGHVS, FQNEAQ. The CDR3 sequence is 16 residues long. This chain uses TRBV7-8 with TRBJ2-2, with a tentative D call TRBD1 (6 bases). Sequencing was carried out using peripheral blood. The receptor was derived from a man between 45 and 60 years old with active or convalescent COVID-19. The CDR3 sequence is CASSKTGTTNTGELFF. The CDR3 nucleotides are TGTGCCAGCAGCAAAACCGGGACAACGAACACCGGGGAGCTGTTTTTT. Drawing the rest from reference TRBV7-8 and TRBJ2-2, the complete variable domain is GAGVSQSPRYKVAKRGQDVALRCDPISGHVSLFWYQQALGQGPEFLTYFQNEAQLDKSGLPSDRFFAERPEGSVSTLKIQRTQQEDSAVYLCASSKTGTTNTGELFFGEGSRLTVL.